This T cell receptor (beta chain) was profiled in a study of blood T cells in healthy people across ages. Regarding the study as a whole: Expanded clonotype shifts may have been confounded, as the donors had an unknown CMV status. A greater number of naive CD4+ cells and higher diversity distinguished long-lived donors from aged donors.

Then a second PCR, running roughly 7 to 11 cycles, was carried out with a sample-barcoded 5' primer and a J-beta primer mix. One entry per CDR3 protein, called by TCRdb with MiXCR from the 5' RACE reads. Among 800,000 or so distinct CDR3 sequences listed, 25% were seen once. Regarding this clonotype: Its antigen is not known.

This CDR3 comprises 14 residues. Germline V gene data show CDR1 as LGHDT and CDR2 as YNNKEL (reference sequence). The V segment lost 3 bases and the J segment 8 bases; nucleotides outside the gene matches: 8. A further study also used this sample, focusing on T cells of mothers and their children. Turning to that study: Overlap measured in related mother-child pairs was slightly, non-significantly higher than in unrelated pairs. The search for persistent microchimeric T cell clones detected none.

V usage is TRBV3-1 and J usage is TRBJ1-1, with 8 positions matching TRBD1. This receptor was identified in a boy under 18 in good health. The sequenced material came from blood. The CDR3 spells CASSQGQGAEEAFF. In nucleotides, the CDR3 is TGTGCCAGCAGCCAGGGGCAGGGGGCTGAGGAAGCTTTCTTT.